A single TCR beta chain is shown here with its context. The data are from a study of early stage breast cancer tumors. The method was immunoSEQ multiplex PCR; TCRdb's version includes in-frame clones alone and lacks a portion of them. This sample has fewer than 25,000 clones, with roughly two thirds found just once. With V trimmed by 0 bases and J by 7 bases, 4 bases remained unmatched. Germline CDR1 is SGHRS and CDR2 is YFSETQ. This CDR3 contains 14 residues. The origin of this receptor is a person in their 60s with breast cancer. J is TRBJ2-7 and V is TRBV5-1; the match to TRBD2 covers 10 bases. Sequences were obtained from breast tumor tissue. Here the CDR3 reads CASSLAATSGEQYF. The CDR3 nucleotides are TGCGCCAGCAGCTTGGCGGCGACTAGCGGGGAGCAGTACTTC. The whole variable domain, filled in from reference TRBV5-1 and TRBJ2-7, reads KAGVTQTPRYLIKTRGQQVTLSCSPISGHRSVSWYQQTPGQGLQFLFEYFSETQRNKGNFPGRFSGRQFSNSRSEMNVSTLELGDSALYLCASSLAATSGEQYFGPGTRLTVT.